This T cell receptor beta chain is drawn from a study of cytomegalovirus exposure and HLA in healthy donors. Note on this clone: Its antigen is unidentified.

Donors likely had unrecorded immune exposures despite being nominally healthy when sampled. Study outcomes and limitations: Investigators reported 150 to 200 TCR beta chains as tied to cytomegalovirus.

The PCR made use of 60 Vbeta and 13 Jbeta primers. The repertoire was sequenced with immunoSEQ multiplex PCR; TCRdb's copy has only in-frame clones and lacks some. The table lists about 160,000 clones, over 75% of them singletons, with more than 0.75% in the top ten. V was cut by 0 bases and J by 2 bases, with 4 bases left in between. Germline lookup yields CDR1 MNHNY and CDR2 SVGAGI (reference sequence). This CDR3 spans 13 amino acids. Sequenced sample: PBMCs. The chain joins TRBV6-6 to TRBJ1-2; D unresolved. This receptor was obtained from a woman aged 50 to 60 in good health and CMV-seropositive. CDR3 loop: CASSYSRNYGYTF. The CDR3 DNA reads TGTGCCAGCAGTTACTCTCGGAACTATGGCTACACCTTC.